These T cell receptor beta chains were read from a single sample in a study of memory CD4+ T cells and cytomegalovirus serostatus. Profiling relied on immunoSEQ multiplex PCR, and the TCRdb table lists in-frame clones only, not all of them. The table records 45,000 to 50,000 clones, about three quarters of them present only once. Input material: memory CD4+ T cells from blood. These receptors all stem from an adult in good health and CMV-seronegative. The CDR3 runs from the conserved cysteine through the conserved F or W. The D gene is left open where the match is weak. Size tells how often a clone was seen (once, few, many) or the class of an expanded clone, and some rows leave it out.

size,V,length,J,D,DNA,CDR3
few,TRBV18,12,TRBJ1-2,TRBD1,TGTGCCAGCTCACCCCGGGACAGTGGCTACACCTTC,CASSPRDSGYTF
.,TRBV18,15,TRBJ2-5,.,TGTGCCAGCTCACCACCGGGGCTAGCGCAAGAGACCCAGTACTTC,CASSPPGLAQETQYF
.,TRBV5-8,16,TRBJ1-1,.,TGTGCCAGCCAGCCGCCCTACAGGAGCCTGAACACTGAAGCTTTCTTT,CASQPPYRSLNTEAFF
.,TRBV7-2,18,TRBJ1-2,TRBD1,TGTGCCAGCAGCAAACGAAGAGGACAGGGAGCCCCTGGTTATGGCTACACCTTC,CASSKRRGQGAPGYGYTF
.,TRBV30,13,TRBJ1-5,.,TGTGCCTGGAGTGTAATTAGCAATCAGCCCCAGCATTTT,CAWSVISNQPQHF
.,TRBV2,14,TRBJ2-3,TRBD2,TGTGCCAGCAGTGAACTAGCGGGAAGGGGTACGCAGTATTTT,CASSELAGRGTQYF
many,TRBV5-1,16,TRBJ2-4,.,TGCGCCAGCAGCCCACAGGCCAGCCTAGCCAAAAACATTCAGTACTTC,CASSPQASLAKNIQYF
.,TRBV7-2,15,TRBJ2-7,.,TGTGCCAGCAGCTTAGGTCGGGACTGGTACTACGAGCAGTACTTC,CASSLGRDWYYEQYF
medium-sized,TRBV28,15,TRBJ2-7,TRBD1,TGTGCCAGCAGACGACCGGGACAGGGATCCTACGAGCAGTACTTC,CASRRPGQGSYEQYF
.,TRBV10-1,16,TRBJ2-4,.,TGCGCCAGCATCAAAACGGGGAGGCGGTCCAAAAACATTCAGTACTTC,CASIKTGRRSKNIQYF
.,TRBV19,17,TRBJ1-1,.,TGTGCCAGTAGTATGGGGGTAGGGGGAGACCTGAACACTGAAGCTTTCTTT,CASSMGVGGDLNTEAFF
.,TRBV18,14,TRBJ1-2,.,TGTGCCAGCTCATCTGGAGAGGGAATAGGTGGCTACACCTTC,CASSSGEGIGGYTF
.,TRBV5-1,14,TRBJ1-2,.,TGCGCCAGCAGCTTGGATGGAGGGTCCTATGGCTACACCTTC,CASSLDGGSYGYTF
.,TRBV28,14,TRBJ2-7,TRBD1,TGTGCCAGCAGTTTGGCACAGGGGGCCCACGAGCAGTACTTC,CASSLAQGAHEQYF
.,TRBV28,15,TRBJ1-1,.,TGTGCCAGCAGCTTACTATTACAGGGAAGTACTGAAGCTTTCTTT,CASSLLLQGSTEAFF
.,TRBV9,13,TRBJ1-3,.,TGTGCCAGCAGCGCCGGAAGAGGAAACACCATATATTTT,CASSAGRGNTIYF
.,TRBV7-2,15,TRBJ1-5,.,TGTGCCAGCAGCTTAGGTCATGGCTACAATCAGCCCCAGCATTTT,CASSLGHGYNQPQHF
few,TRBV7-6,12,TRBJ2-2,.,TGTGCCAGCAGCTCACAGACCGGGGAGCTGTTTTTT,CASSSQTGELFF
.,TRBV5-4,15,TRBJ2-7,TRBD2,TGTGCCAGCAGCTTAGCGGGGGGGCCTCTTTACGAGCAGTACTTC,CASSLAGGPLYEQYF
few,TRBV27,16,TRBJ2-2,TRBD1,TGTGCCAGCAGTCTCCGGGACAGGCCGAACACCGGGGAGCTGTTTTTT,CASSLRDRPNTGELFF
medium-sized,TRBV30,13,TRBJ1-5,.,TGTGCCTGGTCTAACAGGAGGGATCAGCCCCAGCATTTT,CAWSNRRDQPQHF
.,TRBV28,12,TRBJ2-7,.,TGTGCCAGCAGTTCCGGGGACTACGAGCAGTACTTC,CASSSGDYEQYF
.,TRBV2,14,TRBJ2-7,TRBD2,TGTGCCAGCAGGACGAGCGGGAAAAGTGACGAGCAGTACTTC,CASRTSGKSDEQYF
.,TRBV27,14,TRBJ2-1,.,TGTGCCAGCAGTTCTTTGGGGGTCTACAATGAGCAGTTCTTC,CASSSLGVYNEQFF
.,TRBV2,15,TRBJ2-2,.,TGTGCCAGCAGTGAGAGGGCAGGACCCACCGGGGAGCTGTTTTTT,CASSERAGPTGELFF
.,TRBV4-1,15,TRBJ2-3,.,TGCGCCAGCCAGGCCACATCCTCGAGCACAGATACGCAGTATTTT,CASQATSSSTDTQYF
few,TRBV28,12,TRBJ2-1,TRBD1,TGTGCCTCTACAGGGGAATACAATGAGCAGTTCTTC,CASTGEYNEQFF
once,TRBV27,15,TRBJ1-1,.,TGTGCCAGCAGTTGGGGTCGAGCTTTGAACACTGAAGCTTTCTTT,CASSWGRALNTEAFF
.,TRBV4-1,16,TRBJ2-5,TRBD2,TGCGCCAGCAGCCTCCGAACTAGCGCCGACCAAGAGACCCAGTACTTC,CASSLRTSADQETQYF
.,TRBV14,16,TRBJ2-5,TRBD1,TGTGCCAGCAGCCCTTACCGGACAGGGGGCCGAGAGACCCAGTACTTC,CASSPYRTGGRETQYF
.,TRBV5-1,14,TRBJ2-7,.,TGCGCCAGCCACCGCGGTGACAGCTCCTACGAGCAGTACTTC,CASHRGDSSYEQYF
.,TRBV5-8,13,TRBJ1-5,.,TGTGCCAGCAGCGTGGACTCCACCCAGCCCCAGCATTTT,CASSVDSTQPQHF
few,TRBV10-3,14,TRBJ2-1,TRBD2,TGTGCCATCAGTTACAGCGGGATCTACAATGAGCAGTTCTTC,CAISYSGIYNEQFF
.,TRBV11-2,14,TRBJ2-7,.,TGTGCCAGCAGCTTCAACAGGCAGGTAGACGAGCAGTACTTC,CASSFNRQVDEQYF
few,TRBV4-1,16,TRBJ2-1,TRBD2,TGCGCCAGCAGTCACACAACTAGCGGTACCTACAATGAGCAGTTCTTC,CASSHTTSGTYNEQFF
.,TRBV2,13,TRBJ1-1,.,TGTGCCAGCAGTTGGTTAGGCAACACTGAAGCTTTCTTT,CASSWLGNTEAFF
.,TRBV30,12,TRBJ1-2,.,TGTGCCTGTTACGGACGGCCCTATGGCTACACCTTC,CACYGRPYGYTF
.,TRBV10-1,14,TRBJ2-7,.,TGCGCCGGCAGCACCCAGGGACGAGGCTACGAGCAGTACTTC,CAGSTQGRGYEQYF
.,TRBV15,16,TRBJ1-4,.,TGTGCCACCAGCAGAGATCGGGGCGCAACTAATGAAAAACTGTTTTTT,CATSRDRGATNEKLFF
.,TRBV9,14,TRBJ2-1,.,TGTGCCAGCAGCGGGGGCCTTCACTACAATGAGCAGTTCTTC,CASSGGLHYNEQFF
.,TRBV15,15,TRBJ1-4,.,TGTGCCACCAGCAGAGGGGGACCAAATAATGAAAAACTGTTTTTT,CATSRGGPNNEKLFF
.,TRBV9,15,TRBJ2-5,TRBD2,TGTGCCAGCAGCCTACAGGCGGGGGGTAAGGAGACCCAGTACTTC,CASSLQAGGKETQYF
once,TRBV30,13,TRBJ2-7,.,TGTGCCTGGAGTCGGACGGAGTCCTACGAGCAGTACTTC,CAWSRTESYEQYF
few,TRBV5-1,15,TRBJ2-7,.,TGCGCCAGCAGCTTTGTCTCCGGGCCGACCTACGAGCAGTACTTC,CASSFVSGPTYEQYF
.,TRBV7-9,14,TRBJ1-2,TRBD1,TGTGCCAGCAGCTTGACAGGGCCCTACTATGGCTACACCTTC,CASSLTGPYYGYTF
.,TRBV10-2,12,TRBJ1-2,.,TGCGCCAGCAGTGACATCGGGTTTGGCTACACCTTC,CASSDIGFGYTF
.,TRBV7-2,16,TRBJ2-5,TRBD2,TGTGCCAGCAGCGGATCCGGGACTAGCGGGAGTGAGACCCAGTACTTC,CASSGSGTSGSETQYF
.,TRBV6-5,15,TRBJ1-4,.,TGTGCCAGCAGTTACGCCGGGATCAGCGGTGAAAAACTGTTTTTT,CASSYAGISGEKLFF
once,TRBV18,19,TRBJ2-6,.,TGTGCCAGCTCCCCATTTGGAGGCAGGGGAAACTCTGGGGCCAACGTCCTGACTTTC,CASSPFGGRGNSGANVLTF
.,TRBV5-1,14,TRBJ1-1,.,TGCGCCAGCAGCACCGGACTGCTGAACACTGAAGCTTTCTTT,CASSTGLLNTEAFF
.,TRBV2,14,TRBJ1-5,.,TGTGCCAGCAGCTATCGGACACGCGATCAGCCCCAGCATTTT,CASSYRTRDQPQHF
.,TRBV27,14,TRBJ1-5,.,TGTGCCAGCAGTTTCGCCACAGGAAGTCAGCCCCAGCATTTT,CASSFATGSQPQHF
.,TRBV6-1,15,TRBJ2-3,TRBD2,TGTGCCAGCAGGACGACTAGCGGGAGCACAGATACGCAGTATTTT,CASRTTSGSTDTQYF